This T cell receptor beta chain appears in the sequencing data of a study of T cell changes during pregnancy in multiple sclerosis. Generated by immunoSEQ multiplex PCR, the TCRdb table keeps only in-frame clones and is missing some. Among about 98,000 clones, about 92% were seen once, and the ten largest hold 2% to 3%. Trimming removed 0 bases from V and 10 bases from J, with 10 bases in between. This CDR3 spans 13 amino acids. The V gene's germline CDR1 is MNHNS and CDR2 SASEGT. This sample comprised peripheral blood, obtained after pregnancy. V is TRBV6-1 and J is TRBJ2-1; D gene ambiguous. This receptor was obtained from a female donor in good health, enrolled as a control in a pregnancy study. The CDR3, as DNA: TGTGCCAGCAGTGAAGCGAACACCCAGGAGCAGTTCTTC. This sequence encodes CASSEANTQEQFF.